This T cell receptor beta chain is from a study of graft-versus-host responses after intestinal transplantation. Measured with immunoSEQ multiplex PCR; TCRdb has only the in-frame clones, and not every one. The sample gives some 100,000 clones, more than 75% of which show up once; over 0.75% is in the top ten. The CDR3 is 13 amino acids. Trimming took off 2 bases at V and 5 bases at J, with 7 bases between the two ends. The germline gives CDR1 SGHVS, CDR2 FNYEAQ. Study observations and caveats: Peak GvH clone levels in circulation were associated with early post-transplant HvG declines.

Concerning this clone: The antigen is undetermined.

This receptor was obtained from a human donor who was the organ donor for an intestinal transplant. The sample in question was unstimulated CD4+ T cells sorted from spleen or lymph node cells, obtained before transplant. The V and J genes are TRBV7-6 and TRBJ2-4; D not resolved. The CDR3 protein is CASSLPSENIQYF. The DNA of the CDR3 is TGTGCCAGCAGCTTACCTAGTGAAAACATTCAGTACTTC.